This T cell receptor (beta chain) is drawn from a study of shared clonotypes between healthy human individuals. Study-level information: Donor composition was a couple of women and a few men, aged 18 to 49. Findings and caveats of the study: Sequencing of the sorted subsets was shown by rarefaction to be incomplete despite large depth. Relative to memory subsets, naive subsets generally showed larger estimated richness.

Replicate PCRs for sorted subsets used roughly 200 ng DNA; this equaled around 29,000 T cell genomes. The repertoire was sequenced with immunoSEQ multiplex PCR; TCRdb's copy has only in-frame clones and lacks some. Here the sample spans some 2,500,000 clones, about 90% being singletons. Notes on this clone: Its antigen remains unknown.

The sequenced sample was naive CD4+ T cells from PBMCs. As for subset: CD45RA+ positively selected. The source of this sequence is a man in his late teens or twenties in good health. Some clones in this sample may be carry-over from other donors' samples.

The CDR3 reads CASSYSARFSYEQYF. In DNA, the CDR3 is TGTGCCAGCAGTTACTCGGCCAGGTTCTCCTACGAGCAGTACTTC. The chain carries TRBV6-5 and TRBJ2-7; D gene ambiguous. The CDR3 covers 15 residues. V was cut by 0 bases and J by 0 bases, with 9 bases left in between. CDR1 is MNHEY and CDR2 is SVGAGI in the germline V gene.